Presented here are 3 T cell receptor beta chains from one specimen sequenced in a study of multiple sclerosis patients with progressive multifocal leukoencephalopathy. Clones were read by immunoSEQ multiplex PCR, and TCRdb kept only the in-frame ones, dropping some. The sample comprises 25,000 to 35,000 clones, more than 75% of which are singletons, and about 1.1% rests with the top ten. Time point specified: before natalizumab initiation. Source material: PBMCs. Receptors were obtained from a human donor with multiple sclerosis.

This clone has only a few counts. The chain carries TRBV30 and TRBJ1-4; 9 nucleotides line up with TRBD1. Germline V gene sequence: CDR1 GTSNPN, CDR2 SVGIG (reference sequence). The CDR3 contains 15 residues. After removal of 2 bases from V and 6 bases from J, the junction contained 7 bases not matched to a gene. This CDR3 reads CAWSIQGQGHEKLFF. The CDR3, as DNA: TGTGCCTGGAGTATCCAGGGACAGGGACATGAAAAACTGTTTTTT.

This chain uses TRBV21-1 with TRBJ2-1. TRBV21-1 is recorded as a pseudogene. The CDR3 spans 14 residues. CDR3 region: CASVPRGRKGEQFF. Written as DNA, the CDR3 is TGTGCCAGCGTGCCTAGGGGACGGAAAGGTGAGCAGTTCTTC.

The chain links TRBV2 to TRBJ2-5, with TRBD2 matching 10 bases. CDR1 and CDR2 from the germline V gene are SNHLY and FYNNEI. V lost 5 bases, J lost 4 bases, and 7 bases stayed unmatched. This CDR3 contains 15 residues. The CDR3 reads CASSLAGAISETQYF. CDR3 in DNA: TGTGCCAGCAGTCTAGCGGGGGCGATCTCAGAGACCCAGTACTTC.